There are many counts of the clone carrying this T cell receptor beta chain. Its antigen is undetermined. The CDR3 consists of 13 residues. After removal of 2 bases from V and 0 bases from J, the junction contained 1 base not matched to a gene. Germline V lookup: CDR1 SQVTM, CDR2 ANQGSEA. The entry originates in a study of T cells in Graves' hyperthyroidism and ophthalmopathy. Study background: The authors collected peripheral blood at initial diagnosis, before any treatment. Whole-study findings and limits: Patients with ophthalmopathy were separated from those with stable hyperthyroidism by a 13 V-J model. The model identified upcoming ophthalmopathy a median around 7.1 months ahead of onset.

RNA transcripts gave rise to amplified TCR beta CDR3 regions. HTBI primers were the set used in a first-round RT-PCR of the TCR CDR3. TCRdb re-called the multiplex PCR reads with MiXCR, one entry per CDR3 protein. The table has 300,000 to 400,000 distinct CDR3 sequences, 15% to 20% seen once. The sequence came from a man in his late teens or twenties with Graves' ophthalmopathy. The sequencing sample was made of blood. V and J are TRBV29-1 and TRBJ2-7; TRBD1 matches 7 bases. CDR3 sequence: CSVERDSSYEQYF. The CDR3 DNA follows: TGCAGCGTTGAACGGGACAGCTCCTACGAGCAGTACTTC.